The next 26 T cell receptor beta chains were all read from a single sample in a study of CD8+CD57+ T cells in acquired aplastic anemia. Profiles of TCR beta VDJ and CDR3 were generated from a genomic DNA template. MiXCR, applied by TCRdb to the reads, yields one record per CDR3 protein. Of about 210,000 distinct CDR3 sequences in the sample, approximately 57% were seen once. Sequenced material: sorted CD4+, CD8+, or CD8+CD57+ T cells (not recorded which) from PBMCs. Receptor source: a human donor in good health.

Worth noting for this clonotype: At one end the junction does not follow the germline gene, possibly because of a read error. This chain connects TRBV7-9 to TRBJ1-1; tentatively, D is TRBD1 (6 bases). The V gene's germline CDR1 is SEHNR and CDR2 FQNEAQ (reference sequence). This CDR3 region has 13 residues. The CDR3 DNA reads TGTGCCGGCAGCTTCTACGGGGGCACTGAGGCTTTCTTT. It is translated as CAGSFYGGTEAFF. The full variable domain, rest sourced from reference TRBV7-9 and TRBJ1-1, is DTGVSQNPRHKITKRGQNVTFRCDPISEHNRLYWYRQTLGQGPEFLTYFQNEAQLEKSRLLSDRFSAERPKGSFSTLEIQRTEQGDSAMYLCAGSFYGGTEAFFGQGTRLTVV.

The chain links TRBV7-8 to TRBJ2-5, with D hard to call. Germline CDR1 and CDR2: SGHVS and FQNEAQ. Trimming took 1 base from V and 5 from J, leaving 2 bases between them. This CDR3 is built from 11 residues. The CDR3 sequence is CASSLDETQYF. CDR3 sequence (DNA): TGTGCCAGCAGCTTAGACGAGACCCAGTACTTC.

Notes on this clonotype: One end of the junction is discordant with germline, which a read error may explain. The chain joins TRBV7-9 to TRBJ2-7; D uncertain. The germline gives CDR1 SEHNR, CDR2 FQNEAQ (reference sequence). The CDR3 covers 13 residues. The CDR3 DNA sequence: TGTGGCAGCAGCCCCTCCTCGGCACCTGACCGGGACTTC. Translated, it gives CGSSPSSAPDRDF.

This clonotype came up once. This chain uses TRBV14 with TRBJ2-1; D is unresolved. The CDR3 extends over 15 amino acids. V gave up 0 bases and J gave up 0 bases, with 6 bases separating them. Per the germline V gene, CDR1 is SGHDN and CDR2 is FVKESK. CDR3 DNA: TGTGCCAGCAGCCAAGAGCCATACTCCTACAATGAGCAGTTCTTC. Translating it yields CASSQEPYSYNEQFF. Full variable domain (outside the CDR3, taken from reference TRBV14 and TRBJ2-1): EAGVTQFPSHSVIEKGQTVTLRCDPISGHDNLYWYRRVMGKEIKFLLHFVKESKQDESGMPNNRFLAERTGGTYSTLKVQPAELEDSGVYFCASSQEPYSYNEQFFGPGTRLTVL.

This chain connects TRBV7-9 to TRBJ2-3; 13 nucleotides align to TRBD2. The V gene end was trimmed by 5 bases and the J gene end by 4 bases; junction bases not matched to a gene: 15. The CDR3 contains 19 residues. From germline, CDR1 is SEHNR and CDR2 FQNEAQ (reference sequence). CDR3 DNA sequence: TGTGCCAGCAGCCCTCGGACTAGCGGGAGCCTAACTGAGGCAGATACGCAGTATTTT. Protein: CASSPRTSGSLTEADTQYF.

This chain joins TRBV7-3 and TRBJ2-1, with 8 bases fitting TRBD2. The CDR3 is made up of 15 amino acids. V was clipped by 2 bases and J by 4 bases; unmatched bases: 4. Germline loops: CDR1 SGHTA, CDR2 FQGTGA. Here the CDR3 DNA reads TGTGCCAGCAGCTTAGGTCCGGGAGGGTACAATGAGCAGTTCTTC. Its translation is CASSLGPGGYNEQFF.

This chain joins TRBV7-8 and TRBJ2-1; 8 bases line up with TRBD2. Germline CDR1 SGHVS, CDR2 FQNEAQ. The CDR3 loop spans 14 amino acids. Trimming removed 5 bases from V and 8 bases from J; junction bases left unmatched: 8. CDR3 sequence: CASSPGRAFDEQFF. DNA of the CDR3: TGTGCCAGCAGCCCCGGGAGGGCCTTCGATGAGCAGTTCTTC. Drawing the rest from reference TRBV7-8 and TRBJ2-1, the complete variable domain is GAGVSQSPRYKVAKRGQDVALRCDPISGHVSLFWYQQALGQGPEFLTYFQNEAQLDKSGLPSDRFFAERPEGSVSTLKIQRTQQEDSAVYLCASSPGRAFDEQFFGPGTRLTVL.

The chain employs TRBV20-1 and TRBJ2-7, with D maybe TRBD2 (7 bases). Trimming cost V 4 bases and J 4 bases, with 17 bases left between them. Looked up from germline, CDR1 is DFQATT and CDR2 is SNEGSKA (reference sequence). This CDR3 has 14 residues. In DNA, the CDR3 is TGCAGTGCTACCCTCGGGGGGCCGAATTACGAGCAGTACTTC. Translating it yields CSATLGGPNYEQYF.

Only one count was recorded for this clonotype. One junction end disagrees with the germline gene, perhaps due to a read error. The chain uses TRBV7-9 and TRBJ2-7; no definite D call. Germline V gene sequence: CDR1 SEHNR, CDR2 FQNEAQ (reference sequence). This CDR3 contains 12 residues. CDR3 nucleotide sequence: TGTGCCAGCAGCTCGGCAGGTATCGAGCAGTACTTT. This translates into CASSSAGIEQYF.

This clonotype has just a few counts. A read error is possible here, since a much larger clone lies one base away. The V and J genes are TRBV9 and TRBJ2-7; D assignment may be TRBD1 or TRBD2 (5 bases each). Germline CDR1 reads SGDLS; CDR2 reads YYNGEE. The germline V and J ends were trimmed by 5 bases and 3 bases, with 18 bases remaining between them. This CDR3 has 15 amino acids. This chain's CDR3 is CASREGAGEDYEQYF. In nucleotides, the CDR3 is TGTGCCAGCAGGGAAGGGGCGGGCGAAGACTACGAGCAGTACTTC.

This clonotype came up once. V gene TRBV12-5 combines with J gene TRBJ1-3; D not certain. Germline-derived CDR1 and CDR2 are LGHNT and FRNRAP. The V end lost 5 bases, the J end lost 9 bases, and 17 bases lay between the germline ends. This CDR3 comprises 14 residues. CDR3 DNA sequence: TGTGCTAGTGGTCCGAGGACCGCCGGATCCACCATATATTTT. It codes for CASGPRTAGSTIYF.

This clonotype occurred once. V gene TRBV11-3 combines with J gene TRBJ2-3; D possibly corresponds to TRBD2 (5 bases). V was trimmed by 0 bases and J by 6 bases, leaving 13 bases between them. Germline CDR1 SGHNT, CDR2 YENEEA. The CDR3 is 15 residues long. Here the CDR3 reads CASSLDSSGTDTQYF. The CDR3 DNA reads TGTGCCAGCAGCTTAGATAGTTCGGGAACTGATACGCAGTATTTT.

This clonotype was seen many times. One junction end disagrees with the germline gene, perhaps due to a read error. The chain couples TRBV7-7 to TRBJ2-5; D remains unclear. CDR3 length equals 16 residues. The V gene's germline CDR1 is SSHAT and CDR2 FNYEAQ (reference sequence). The CDR3, as DNA: TGTGCTAGCAGCTTAGTTCTAGGATTTGGGCAAGAGACCCAGTACTTC. This gives the protein CASSLVLGFGQETQYF.

This chain links TRBV25-1 with TRBJ1-6; a weak D match, TRBD1 (6 bases). V lost 6 bases and J lost 5, with 11 bases in between. This CDR3 comprises 14 residues. Germline loops: CDR1 MGHDK, CDR2 SYGVNS. DNA for the CDR3: TGTGCCAGCAGGCGGACAGCTCATAATTCACCCCTCCACTTT. It codes for CASRRTAHNSPLHF.

In its sample, this clonotype was seen many times. J is TRBJ2-2 and V is TRBV2; D unresolved. The germline V gene has CDR1 SNHLY and CDR2 FYNNEI. V dropped 8 bases and J dropped 1 base, with 11 bases sitting between them. This CDR3 comprises 14 residues. DNA for the CDR3: TGTGCCAGCGAGGCGGCCGTGAACACCGGGGAGCTGTTTTTT. This sequence encodes CASEAAVNTGELFF.

The chain links TRBV5-1 to TRBJ2-7; no clear D. The V end was cut by 4 bases, the J end by 4 bases, with 6 bases between. This CDR3 is 11 amino acids long. CDR1 is SGHRS, CDR2 YFSETQ, per germline. The CDR3 is CASSTDYEQYF. Written as DNA, the CDR3 is TGCGCCAGCAGCACGGATTACGAGCAGTACTTC.

V usage is TRBV7-8 and J usage is TRBJ2-2; D is unclear. Germline CDR1 is SGHVS and CDR2 is FQNEAQ. Deletions cut 2 bases from V and 6 bases from J, with 7 bases between. The CDR3 is made up of 13 amino acids. In DNA form, the CDR3 reads TGTGCCAGCAGCTTACCTGGGCCCGGGGAGCTGTTTTTT. Protein: CASSLPGPGELFF.

Remarks on this clonotype: This CDR3 is missing its conserved last phenylalanine or tryptophan, likely due to a read error. Because the CDR3's place on the DNA is in doubt, the DNA is left out and the CDR3 is given as listed by TCRdb. The chain combines TRBV29-1 with TRBJ2-1; the DNA was not compared with TRBD2, the D call given in the table. Germline V gives CDR1 SQVTM, CDR2 ANQGSEA. A total of 9 residues make up the CDR3, ends included. The CDR3 sequence: CSVEDRQTS.

This clonotype was detected ten times or more. The chain is built from TRBV6-2 or TRBV6-3 and TRBJ2-7; D not certain. Germline V gives CDR1 MNHEY, CDR2 SVGEGT. The CDR3 extends over 13 amino acids. V was trimmed by 5 bases and J by 9 bases, leaving 17 bases between them. CDR3: CASSPGAGSGQYF. The CDR3 DNA reads TGTGCCAGCAGTCCGGGCGCAGGTTCCGGGCAGTACTTC.

The chain carries TRBV19 and TRBJ1-4; the D gene is possibly TRBD1 (5 bases). V was shortened by 5 bases and J by 7 bases, with 11 bases between the two germline ends. Germline values: CDR1 LNHDA, CDR2 SQIVND (reference sequence). The CDR3 contains 13 residues. The CDR3 DNA reads TGTGCCAGTAGTGCGGGGCTCGGTGAAAAACTGTTTTTT. Its translation is CASSAGLGEKLFF. Variable domain in full (rest from reference TRBV19 and TRBJ1-4): DGGITQSPKYLFRKEGQNVTLSCEQNLNHDAMYWYRQDPGQGLRLIYYSQIVNDFQKGDIAEGYSVSREKKESFPLTVTSAQKNPTAFYLCASSAGLGEKLFFGSGTQLSVL.

This clonotype was recorded at least ten times. The chain employs TRBV20-1 and TRBJ2-1, with TRBD2 matching over 10 bases. The ends lost 6 bases at V and 5 bases at J; junction bases unmatched: 7. The CDR3 length is 14 residues. CDR1 is DFQATT, CDR2 SNEGSKA, per germline (reference sequence). The CDR3 region is CSAWTSGSNNEQFF. The CDR3 DNA reads TGCAGTGCATGGACTAGCGGCTCTAACAATGAGCAGTTCTTC.

Concerning this clonotype itself: A junction end diverges from the germline sequence, so it may reflect a read error. CDR3 residues: CASSAYLGMNTEVFF. CDR3 nucleotide sequence: TGTGCCAGCAGTGCATACTTGGGTATGAACACTGAAGTTTTCTTT. The rearrangement uses TRBV2 and TRBJ1-1; D gene uncertain. The CDR3 runs to 15 residues. Germline loops: CDR1 SNHLY, CDR2 FYNNEI.

Many counts were recorded for this clonotype. This chain uses TRBV20-1 with TRBJ2-3, with 11 bases lining up with TRBD2. The germline V gene encodes CDR1 DFQATT and CDR2 SNEGSKA (reference sequence). Losses at the gene ends were 4 bases for V and 1 base for J; bases not matched to a gene: 10. This CDR3 contains 17 residues. This CDR3 reads CSAKLAGGAVRTDTQYF. The CDR3 DNA reads as TGCAGTGCTAAGCTAGCGGGGGGTGCGGTCCGCACAGATACGCAGTATTTT.

This clonotype occurred a few times. The gene calls are TRBV15 and TRBJ2-7; D perhaps matches TRBD1 (5 bases). This CDR3 spans 15 amino acids. CDR1 is LNHNV and CDR2 is YYDKDF in the germline V gene (reference sequence). Trimming removed 4 bases at V and 5 bases at J, with 18 bases between. The CDR3 coding sequence is TGTGCCACCAGCACACCCCACAGGTCTTCTGACGAGCAGTACTTC. Translation: CATSTPHRSSDEQYF.

Ten or more counts support this clonotype. V is TRBV7-9 and J is TRBJ1-5; 11 positions agree with TRBD1. Trimming cost V 8 bases and J 7 bases; bases outside gene matches: 1. This CDR3 is built from 12 residues. Germline CDR1 and CDR2: SEHNR and FQNEAQ (reference sequence). The CDR3 loop is CASGTGGQPQHF. CDR3 nucleotide sequence: TGTGCCAGCGGGACAGGGGGGCAGCCCCAGCATTTT. The whole variable domain, filled in from reference TRBV7-9 and TRBJ1-5, reads DTGVSQNPRHKITKRGQNVTFRCDPISEHNRLYWYRQTLGQGPEFLTYFQNEAQLEKSRLLSDRFSAERPKGSFSTLEIQRTEQGDSAMYLCASGTGGQPQHFGDGTRLSIL.

V and J are TRBV7-6 and TRBJ2-7; tentatively, D is TRBD1 or TRBD2 (5 bases each). The CDR3 consists of 15 residues. The germline V gene encodes CDR1 SGHVS and CDR2 FNYEAQ. V lost 1 base and J lost 1, with 11 bases in between. The CDR3: CASSLESGASYEQYF. Here the CDR3 DNA reads TGTGCCAGCAGCTTAGAATCCGGGGCGTCCTACGAGCAGTACTTC.